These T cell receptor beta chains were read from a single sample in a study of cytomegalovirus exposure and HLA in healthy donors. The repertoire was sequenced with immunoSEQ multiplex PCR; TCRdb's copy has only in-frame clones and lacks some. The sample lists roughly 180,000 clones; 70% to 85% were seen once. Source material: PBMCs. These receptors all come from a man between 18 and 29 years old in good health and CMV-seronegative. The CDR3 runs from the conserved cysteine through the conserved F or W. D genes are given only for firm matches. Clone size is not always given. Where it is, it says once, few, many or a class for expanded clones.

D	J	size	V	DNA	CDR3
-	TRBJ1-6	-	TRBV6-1	TGTGCCAGCAGTGAGAGCTCCTATAATTCACCCCTCCACTTT	CASSESSYNSPLHF
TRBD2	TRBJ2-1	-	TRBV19	TGTGCCAGTAGTATGGCGAGCGGGAGAGGTGAGCAGTTCTTC	CASSMASGRGEQFF
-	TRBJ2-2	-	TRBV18	TGTGCCAGCTCATTGTGGGGGACACGCGGGGAGCTGTTTTTT	CASSLWGTRGELFF
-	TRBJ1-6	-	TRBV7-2	TGTGCCAGCAGCCCAGGGAATTCACCCCTCCACTTT	CASSPGNSPLHF
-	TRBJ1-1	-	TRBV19	TGTGCCAGTAGTATAGGTTCGAACAGAAACACTGAAGCTTTCTTT	CASSIGSNRNTEAFF
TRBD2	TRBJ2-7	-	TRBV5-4	TGTGCCAGCAGCTTGGCTAGCGGGAGCTCCTACGAGCAGTACTTC	CASSLASGSSYEQYF
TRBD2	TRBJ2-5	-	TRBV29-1	TGCAGCGGGTGGAGGGGAGGGGAGACCCAGTACTTC	CSGWRGGETQYF
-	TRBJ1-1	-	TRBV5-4	TGTGCCAGCAGCTTGTGGAGGCGGTCCACTGAAGCTTTCTTT	CASSLWRRSTEAFF
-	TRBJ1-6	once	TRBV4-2	TGTGCCAGCAGCCAATTACCGGGGAACGGTTCACCCCTCCACTTT	CASSQLPGNGSPLHF
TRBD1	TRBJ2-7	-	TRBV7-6	TGTGCCAGCAGCCCTCAGGGGGCGCGGGGAGAGCAGTACTTC	CASSPQGARGEQYF
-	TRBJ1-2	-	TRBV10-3	TGTGCCATCAGTGAGGAGGCCGGCTACACCTTC	CAISEEAGYTF
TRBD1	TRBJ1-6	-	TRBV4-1	TGCGCCAGCAGCCCCCACGGGACAGCTAATAATTCACCCCTCCACTTT	CASSPHGTANNSPLHF
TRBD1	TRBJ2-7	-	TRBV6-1	TGTGCCAGCAGTGCCGGACAGGGGCTAGACGAGCAGTACTTC	CASSAGQGLDEQYF
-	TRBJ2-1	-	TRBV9	TGTGCCAGCAGCGTGGGGGTGGGGGGTAACGGGGAGCAGTTCTTC	CASSVGVGGNGEQFF
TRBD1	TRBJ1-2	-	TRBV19	TGTGCCAGTAGTAGCCTTCTGACAGGGGACTATGGCTACACCTTC	CASSSLLTGDYGYTF
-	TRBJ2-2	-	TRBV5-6	TGTGCCAGCAGCTTTGACGGGGGAGGAAGCGGGGAGCTGTTTTTT	CASSFDGGGSGELFF
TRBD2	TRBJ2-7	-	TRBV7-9	TGTTCCAGCAGCTCTAGCGGCTACGAGCAGTACTTC	CSSSSSGYEQYF
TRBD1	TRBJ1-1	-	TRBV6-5	TGTGCCAGCACTCGGGACAGATGGAACACTGAAGCTTTCTTT	CASTRDRWNTEAFF
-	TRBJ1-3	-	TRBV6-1	TGTGCCAGCACCGTGACAGCATCGTCTGGAAACACCATATATTTT	CASTVTASSGNTIYF
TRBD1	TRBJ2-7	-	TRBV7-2	TGTGCCAGCAGCTTATACAGGGGAAACTCCTACGAGCAGTACTTC	CASSLYRGNSYEQYF
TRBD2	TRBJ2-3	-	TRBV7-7	TGTGCTAGCGCCATGGCGGGAGGAGATACGCAGTATTTT	CASAMAGGDTQYF
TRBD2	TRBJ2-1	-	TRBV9	TGTGCCAGCAGCGTAGATAGCGGGACGGAGCAGTTCTTC	CASSVDSGTEQFF
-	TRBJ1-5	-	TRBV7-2	TGTGCCAGCAGCTTTATCGGGGGGGGTCAGCCCCAGCATTTT	CASSFIGGGQPQHF
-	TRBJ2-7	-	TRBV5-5	TGTGCCAGCAGCTTGAATAGCTACGAGCAGTACTTC	CASSLNSYEQYF
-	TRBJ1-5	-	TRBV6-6	TGTGCCAGCAGTGCAGGGGTGGGGCAGCCCCAGCATTTT	CASSAGVGQPQHF
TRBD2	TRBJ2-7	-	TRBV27	TGTGCCAGCAGTTTAATGGCTAGCGGAAACTACGAGCAGTACTTC	CASSLMASGNYEQYF
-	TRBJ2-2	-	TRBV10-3	TGTGCCACCCAGACAGGTCCCGTCGACACCGGGGAGCTGTTTTTT	CATQTGPVDTGELFF
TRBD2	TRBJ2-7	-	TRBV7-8	TGTGCCAGCACCCCGCTTAGAAAGCGGGAGGCGAACTACGAGCAGTACTTC	CASTPLRKREANYEQYF
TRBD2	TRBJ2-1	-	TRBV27	TGTGCCAGCAGTCTAGGTGGGGCGGGAGATGGGCAGTTCTTC	CASSLGGAGDGQFF
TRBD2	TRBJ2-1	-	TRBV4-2	TGTGCCAGCAGCCAAGATGGACTAGCGGGGCACAATGAGCAGTTCTTC	CASSQDGLAGHNEQFF